What follows are 19 T cell receptor beta chains derived from one specimen sequenced in a study of immune evolution from preneoplasia to lung adenocarcinoma. The assay was immunoSEQ multiplex PCR, and TCRdb's table has in-frame clones only and misses some. The profile shows 13,000 or so clones, approximately 87% of them singletons. The sequenced sample consisted of FFPE tissue from an adenomatous hyperplasia lung lesion. Subset defined: atypical adenomatous hyperplasia (AAH), lung preneoplasia. These TCRs come from a person aged 45 to 69 with lung adenocarcinoma.

This chain connects TRBV11-3 to TRBJ2-3, with 11 bases aligning to TRBD2. The CDR3 sequence is 16 residues long. J was trimmed by 9 bases and V by 1 base; bases with no gene match: 9. Germline V gene sequence: CDR1 SGHNT, CDR2 YENEEA. In DNA, the CDR3 is TGTGCCAGCAGCTTAGGACTAGCGGGAAGTATGATGACGCAGTATTTT. It specifies CASSLGLAGSMMTQYF. Complete variable domain (other parts from reference TRBV11-3 and TRBJ2-3): EAGVVQSPRYKIIEKKQPVAFWCNPISGHNTLYWYLQNLGQGPELLIRYENEEAVDDSQLPKDRFSAERLKGVDSTLKIQPAELGDSAVYLCASSLGLAGSMMTQYFGPGTRLTVL.

This chain joins TRBV19 and TRBJ1-2; D is undetermined. This CDR3 is 15 amino acids long. The ends were cut back, 5 bases at V and 3 bases at J, with 16 bases in the middle. Germline CDR1 is LNHDA and CDR2 is SQIVND (reference sequence). The CDR3 nucleotides are TGTGCCAGTAGTCCTGAGACGGATCCCTACTATGGCTACACCTTC. Residues: CASSPETDPYYGYTF.

This chain uses TRBV15 with TRBJ2-1; 7 nucleotides agree with TRBD2. Germline CDR1 reads LNHNV; CDR2 reads YYDKDF (reference sequence). The length of the CDR3 is 16 residues. Losses at the gene ends were 5 bases for V and 7 bases for J; bases not matched to a gene: 14. The chain's CDR3 is CATSPSTGGWGNEQFF. As DNA, the CDR3 is TGTGCCACCAGCCCCTCGACCGGGGGGTGGGGGAATGAGCAGTTCTTC. Full variable domain (outside the CDR3, taken from reference TRBV15 and TRBJ2-1): DAMVIQNPRYQVTQFGKPVTLSCSQTLNHNVMYWYQQKSSQAPKLLFHYYDKDFNNEADTPDNFQSRRPNTSFCFLDIRSPGLGDTAMYLCATSPSTGGWGNEQFFGPGTRLTVL.

In regard to this clone: One junction end does not reproduce the germline sequence, and a read error may be involved. The rearrangement joins TRBV7-9 to TRBJ2-3; D unresolved. This CDR3 spans 13 amino acids. Germline loops: CDR1 SEHNR, CDR2 FQNEAQ (reference sequence). The CDR3 loop reads CASSLPPAGPLNF. CDR3 DNA: TGTGCCAGCAGCTTGCCCCCCGCCGGGCCCCTCAATTTT.

This chain uses TRBV7-8 with TRBJ2-1; weak D call: TRBD1 (5 bases). The CDR3 is 14 residues long. V lost 1 base and J lost 6, with 10 bases in between. CDR1 is SGHVS and CDR2 is FQNEAQ in the germline V gene. This chain's CDR3 is CASSLDVGANEQFF. The CDR3 DNA reads TGTGCCAGCAGCTTAGATGTAGGGGCCAATGAGCAGTTCTTC.

The DNA of the CDR3 is TGCGCCAGCAGCCAAGGTACAGGGGCCCCTGCGGGCTACACCTTC. Amino acid sequence: CASSQGTGAPAGYTF. The chain joins TRBV4-1 to TRBJ1-2; 7 bases are shared with TRBD1. The CDR3 is 15 amino acids. V lost 1 base and J lost 8; bases outside the gene matches: 10. Germline V CDR1 and CDR2: MGHRA, YSYEKL.

The DNA of the CDR3 is TGTGCCAGCAGGCTTCGGAATTCCTTCGACGAGCAGTACTTC. Its translation: CASRLRNSFDEQYF. This chain links TRBV6-1 with TRBJ2-7; D remains unclear. The CDR3 is 14 amino acids. In germline, CDR1 is MNHNS, CDR2 SASEGT. The V end was cut by 6 bases, the J end by 5 bases, with 17 bases between.

The chain couples TRBV9 to TRBJ2-3; 9 positions match TRBD1. CDR1 and CDR2 from the germline V gene are SGDLS and YYNGEE. The ends lost 5 bases at V and 2 bases at J; junction bases unmatched: 9. The CDR3 has 16 residues. CDR3 loop: CASREPRDRDTDTQYF. CDR3 in DNA: TGTGCCAGCAGGGAGCCTCGGGACAGGGACACAGATACGCAGTATTTT.

The genes are TRBV6-4 and TRBJ2-1; 11 bases line up with TRBD2. This CDR3 region has 15 residues. CDR1 and CDR2 from the germline V gene are MRHNA and SNTAGT. J lost 2 bases, V lost 10 bases, and 7 bases had no gene match. This chain's CDR3 is CANYLGLAAYNEQFF. DNA of the CDR3: TGTGCCAACTACTTGGGACTAGCGGCCTACAATGAGCAGTTCTTC.

This clone was recorded only once. The chain employs TRBV2 and TRBJ2-1; 9 bases are a match to TRBD2. The J segment lost 5 bases and the V segment lost 6 bases, leaving 8 bases of the junction unmatched. The CDR3 length is 15 residues. Germline V CDR1 and CDR2: SNHLY, FYNNEI. The CDR3 coding sequence is TGTGCCAGCAGCGCCAGACTAGCGGCTCACAATGAGCAGTTCTTC. Translation: CASSARLAAHNEQFF.

The V gene is TRBV11-3, the J gene TRBJ2-3; 8 bases fit TRBD2. Germline V gives CDR1 SGHNT, CDR2 YENEEA. V shed 10 bases and J 2 bases; nucleotides not matched to a gene: 8. CDR3 size: 14 residues. The CDR3 DNA reads TGTGCCACCGAAGGGCGGGGGGACACAGATACGCAGTATTTT. This codes for CATEGRGDTDTQYF.

The chain recombines TRBV27 with TRBJ2-1, with D tentatively TRBD2 (5 bases). CDR1 MNHEY and CDR2 SMNVEV come from the germline V gene (reference sequence). The ends were cut back, 5 bases at V and 7 bases at J, with 9 bases in the middle. The CDR3 spans 12 residues. The CDR3 bases are TGTGCCAGCAGTCCCCGGACTAATGAGCAGTTCTTC. Amino acids: CASSPRTNEQFF.

A word on this clone: One end of the junction is discordant with germline, which a read error may explain. The CDR3 DNA reads TGCAGCGTTGTTGGATTAGGGGACAGCTATGGCTACATCTTC. Residues: CSVVGLGDSYGYIF. The chain is built from TRBV29-1 and TRBJ1-2, with 7 bases lining up with TRBD1. Germline CDR1 reads SQVTM; CDR2 reads ANQGSEA. The CDR3 extends over 14 amino acids.

There are a few counts of this clone. The V gene is TRBV30, the J gene TRBJ1-2; no clear D gene. Trimming took 1 base from V and 2 from J, leaving 2 bases between them. Germline lookup yields CDR1 GTSNPN and CDR2 SVGIG (reference sequence). The CDR3 is 11 amino acids. In DNA, the CDR3 is TGTGCCTGGAGTGCCAACTATGGCTACACCTTC. Residues: CAWSANYGYTF.

The chain couples TRBV19 to TRBJ1-2; no reliable D call. CDR3 length: 14 amino acids. Germline lookup yields CDR1 LNHDA and CDR2 SQIVND (reference sequence). V was clipped by 5 bases and J by 0 bases, with 10 bases between them. The CDR3 coding sequence is TGTGCCAGTAGTGACTGGAAAGCTAACTATGGCTACACCTTC. It specifies CASSDWKANYGYTF.

V usage is TRBV7-2 and J usage is TRBJ1-5; the match to TRBD1 covers 7 bases. Germline CDR1 reads SGHTA; CDR2 reads FQGNSA. V gave up 5 bases and J gave up 6 bases; unmatched junction bases: 10. This CDR3 region has 15 residues. CDR3 DNA sequence: TGTGCCAGCAGCCCGAGTGATAGGGGGCGTCAGCCCCAGCATTTT. It encodes CASSPSDRGRQPQHF.

The chain is built from TRBV9 and TRBJ2-5, with 11 positions matching TRBD2. This CDR3 comprises 13 residues. Looked up from germline, CDR1 is SGDLS and CDR2 is YYNGEE. With V trimmed by 4 bases and J by 9 bases, 5 bases remained unmatched. CDR3 sequence (DNA): TGTGCCAGCAGCTTTAGCGGGAGGGAGGCCCAGTACTTC. It translates to CASSFSGREAQYF.

The V gene is TRBV7-2, the J gene TRBJ2-4, with a tentative D call TRBD2 (6 bases). This CDR3 contains 18 residues. CDR1 SGHTA and CDR2 FQGNSA come from the germline V gene. V shed 3 bases and J shed 1 base, with 19 bases lying between them. CDR3: CASSLVRGGPTAKNIQYF. The CDR3 nucleotides are TGTGCCAGCAGCTTGGTGCGAGGAGGGCCTACGGCCAAAAACATTCAGTACTTC.

This clone has a single count. This chain joins TRBV6-5 and TRBJ2-2; 7 bases are a match to TRBD2. Per germline, CDR1 MNHEY and CDR2 SVGAGI. CDR3 length: 13 amino acids. With 9 bases clipped from V and 6 bases from J, the junction kept 7 bases outside the gene matches. The CDR3 region is CASRLAGSGELFF. CDR3 DNA sequence: TGTGCCAGTCGACTAGCAGGCTCCGGGGAGCTGTTTTTT.